The T cell receptor beta chain under discussion was sequenced for a study of early T cells in non-severe SARS-CoV-2 infection. Study summary: Sequenced bulk RNA came from whole blood that was unsorted, and chains were unpaired. Study results and limitations: VDJdb-based annotation leaned toward anti-spike CD8 responses and missed private and CD4 specificities.

Individual cDNA molecules each received unique molecular identifiers attached to them. Each CDR3 protein is one row after TCRdb ran MiXCR on the 5' RACE reads. The table records some 41,000 distinct CDR3 sequences, about 5.3% of them present only once. Per the germline V gene, CDR1 is MDHEN and CDR2 is SYDVKM. The V end was cut by 7 bases, the J end by 4 bases, with 16 bases between. The CDR3 loop spans 14 amino acids. This clonotype was observed many times. Its antigen remains unknown. The sequencing sample was made of whole blood. The source of this sequence is an adult who was a healthcare worker with PCR-confirmed SARS-CoV-2 infection or an uninfected control (not recorded which). The chain joins TRBV28 to TRBJ1-2; tentatively, D is TRBD1 (6 bases). CDR3 nucleotide sequence: TGTGCCAGCATTCGGGCAGGGGCTTCCTATGGCTACACCTTC. Amino acids: CASIRAGASYGYTF.